This T cell receptor beta chain was captured in a study of graft-versus-host responses after intestinal transplantation. Study context: All recipients were transplanted with multivisceral, liver-intestinal, or isolated intestinal grafts.

On this clone itself: Its antigen is undetermined.

Study-level points and caveats: Early post-transplant HvG declines tracked with peak circulating GvH clone levels. Ileal or blood samples showed some GvH clones first, and such clones were also found in recipient marrow.

CDR3 size: 14 residues. Germline V gene lookup returns CDR1 GTSNPN and CDR2 SVGIG (reference sequence). V was cut by 1 base and J by 9 bases, with 13 bases left in between. Assay used: immunoSEQ multiplex PCR; TCRdb lists only in-frame clones, some missing. The sample holds 96,000 or so clones; around 90% are singletons and the top ten take 0.15% to 0.2%. This chain joins TRBV30 and TRBJ1-6, with a possible D match to TRBD1 (5 bases). The source of this sequence is a human donor who received an intestinal transplant. Sequencing used unstimulated CD4+ T cells sorted from spleen or lymph node cells, obtained before intestinal transplant. In DNA, the CDR3 is TGTGCCTGGAGTGAAGGGAGCGGGGGTTCACCCCTCCACTTT. Protein sequence: CAWSEGSGGSPLHF.